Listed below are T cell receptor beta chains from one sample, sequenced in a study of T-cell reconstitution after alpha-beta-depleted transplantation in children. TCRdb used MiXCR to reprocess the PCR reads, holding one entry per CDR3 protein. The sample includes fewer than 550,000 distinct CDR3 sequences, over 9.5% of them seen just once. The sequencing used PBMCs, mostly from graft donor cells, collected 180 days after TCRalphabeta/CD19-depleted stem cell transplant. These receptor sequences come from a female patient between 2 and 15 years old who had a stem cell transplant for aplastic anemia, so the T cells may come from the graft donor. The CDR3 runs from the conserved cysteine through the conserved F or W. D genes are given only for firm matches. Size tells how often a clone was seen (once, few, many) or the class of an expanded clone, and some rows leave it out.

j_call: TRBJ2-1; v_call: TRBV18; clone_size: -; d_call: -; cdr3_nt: TGTGCCAGCTCACCACCCGTGCGGGGATCCTACAATGAGCAGTTCTTC; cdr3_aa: CASSPPVRGSYNEQFF
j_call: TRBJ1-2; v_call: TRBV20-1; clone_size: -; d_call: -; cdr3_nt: TGCAGTGCTCTGGAGGATTATGGCTACACCTTC; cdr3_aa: CSALEDYGYTF
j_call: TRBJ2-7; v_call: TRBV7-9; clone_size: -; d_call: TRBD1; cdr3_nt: TGTGCCAGCAGCGGTGCCGGGACAGGGGGCATCTACGAGCAGTACTTC; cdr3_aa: CASSGAGTGGIYEQYF
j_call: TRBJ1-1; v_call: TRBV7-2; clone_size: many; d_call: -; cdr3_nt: TGTGCCAGCAGCCTTATTCTATTGGGGGCTGGCACTGAAGCTTTCTTT; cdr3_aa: CASSLILLGAGTEAFF
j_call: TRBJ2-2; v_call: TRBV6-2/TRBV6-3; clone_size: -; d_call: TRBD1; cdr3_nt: TGTGCCAGCAGTTACGGGCATCCCAGGGGGCGCCCCCCTTTGAACACCGGGGAGCTGTTTTTT; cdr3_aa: CASSYGHPRGRPPLNTGELFF
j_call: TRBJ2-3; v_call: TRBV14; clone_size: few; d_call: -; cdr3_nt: TGTGCCAGCAGCCAAGATGGTGCTAAAACTGGCACAGATACGCAGTATTTT; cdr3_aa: CASSQDGAKTGTDTQYF
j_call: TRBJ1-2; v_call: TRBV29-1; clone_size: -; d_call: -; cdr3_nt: TGCAGCGTTGGAATCGGACACTCTAACTATGGCTACACCTTC; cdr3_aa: CSVGIGHSNYGYTF
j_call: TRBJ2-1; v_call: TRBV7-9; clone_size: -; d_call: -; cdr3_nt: TGTGCCAGCAGCCAATTAGGACCGCTAGGGTATAGGAATGAGCAGTTCTTC; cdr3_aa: CASSQLGPLGYRNEQFF
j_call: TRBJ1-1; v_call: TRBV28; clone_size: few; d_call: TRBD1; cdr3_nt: TGTGCCAGCAGTTTCCGGGACAGGGTCACTGAAGCTTTCTTT; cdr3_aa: CASSFRDRVTEAFF
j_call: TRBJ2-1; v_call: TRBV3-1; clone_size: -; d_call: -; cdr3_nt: TGTGCCAGCAGCCAAGGTCTAGCAGAGAGCTCCTACAATGAGCAGTTCTTC; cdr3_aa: CASSQGLAESSYNEQFF
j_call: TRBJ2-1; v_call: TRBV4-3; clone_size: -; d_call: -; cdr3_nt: TGCGCCAGCAGCCAGGATCGCAGGAGGGGGCACAATGAGCAGTTCTTC; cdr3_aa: CASSQDRRRGHNEQFF
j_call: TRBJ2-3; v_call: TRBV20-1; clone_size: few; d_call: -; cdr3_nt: TGCAGTGCTGGTAGTCACACAGATACGCAGTATTTT; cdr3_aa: CSAGSHTDTQYF
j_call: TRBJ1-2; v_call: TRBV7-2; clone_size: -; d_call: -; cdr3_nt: TGTGCCAGCAGCTTAGCCCCCGCTTCAGGGGCCTATGGCTACACCTTC; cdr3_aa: CASSLAPASGAYGYTF
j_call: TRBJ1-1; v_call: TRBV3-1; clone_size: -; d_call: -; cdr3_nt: TGTGCCAGCAGCCAAGATCTGGAGATTAACACTGAAGCTTTCTTT; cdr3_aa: CASSQDLEINTEAFF
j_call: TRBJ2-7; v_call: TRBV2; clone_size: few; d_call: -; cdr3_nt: TGTGCCTGCAGCTCGGGCGAAGGGCAGGCTATTAGGTCCTACGAGCAGTACTTC; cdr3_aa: CACSSGEGQAIRSYEQYF
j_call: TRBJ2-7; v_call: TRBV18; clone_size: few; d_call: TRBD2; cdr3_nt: TGTGCCAGCGCCGACAGCCGGGGGGGGGCTATCTACGAGCAGTACTTC; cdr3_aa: CASADSRGGAIYEQYF
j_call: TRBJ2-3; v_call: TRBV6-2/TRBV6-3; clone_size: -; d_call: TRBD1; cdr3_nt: TGTGCCAGCAGTTACGGTGACAGGGGGCTAACAGATACGCAGTATTTT; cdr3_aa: CASSYGDRGLTDTQYF
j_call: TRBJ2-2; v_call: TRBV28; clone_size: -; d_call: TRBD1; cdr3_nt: TGTGCCAGCAGCCAGGACAGGGAGGTCTACACCGGGGAGCTGTTTTTT; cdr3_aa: CASSQDREVYTGELFF
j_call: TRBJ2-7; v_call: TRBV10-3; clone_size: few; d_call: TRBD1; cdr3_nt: TGTGCCATCACAAGAGGACAGGGGGCCTACGAGCAGTACTTC; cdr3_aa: CAITRGQGAYEQYF
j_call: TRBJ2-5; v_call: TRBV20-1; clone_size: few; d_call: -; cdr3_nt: TGCAGTGCTAGAGTGGACCCGAGCAGAGAGACCCAGTACTTC; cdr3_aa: CSARVDPSRETQYF
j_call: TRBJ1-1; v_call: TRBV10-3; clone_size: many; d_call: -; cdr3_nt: TGTGCCATCAGTGAGTCGAAACTGAACACTGAAGCTTTCTTT; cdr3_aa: CAISESKLNTEAFF
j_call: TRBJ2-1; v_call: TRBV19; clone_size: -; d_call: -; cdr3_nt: TGTGCCAGTAGTATAGATCTATCGGGGACCCAGTTCTTC; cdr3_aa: CASSIDLSGTQFF
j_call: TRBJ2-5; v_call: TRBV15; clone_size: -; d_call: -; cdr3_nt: TGTGCCACCAGCAGAGGTAGGGTTGAGGAGACCCAGTACTTC; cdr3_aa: CATSRGRVEETQYF
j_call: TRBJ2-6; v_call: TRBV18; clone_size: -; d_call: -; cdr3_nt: TGTGCCAGCTCACCAGCGAGTGGGGCCAACGTCCTGACTTTC; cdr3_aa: CASSPASGANVLTF
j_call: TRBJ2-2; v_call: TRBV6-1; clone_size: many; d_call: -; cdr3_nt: TGTGCCAGCAGTGAGGGACAAACGAACACCGGGGAGCTGTTTTTT; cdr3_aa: CASSEGQTNTGELFF
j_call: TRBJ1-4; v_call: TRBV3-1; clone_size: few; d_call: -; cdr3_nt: TGTGCCAGCAGCCAGGCACAAGCTCCAACTAATGAAAAACTGTTTTTT; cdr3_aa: CASSQAQAPTNEKLFF
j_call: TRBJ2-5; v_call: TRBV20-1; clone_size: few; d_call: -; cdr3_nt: TGCAGGGCTGGGACCACCGGGGGTGGCCAGTACTTC; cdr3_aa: CRAGTTGGGQYF
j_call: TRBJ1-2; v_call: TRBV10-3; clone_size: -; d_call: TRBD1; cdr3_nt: TGTGCCATCAGTGAACAGTTGACAGGGGGCTATGGCTACACCTTC; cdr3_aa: CAISEQLTGGYGYTF
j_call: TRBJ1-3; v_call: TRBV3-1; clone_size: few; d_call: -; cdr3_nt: TGTGCCAGCAGCCCCTGGGCCGAGGCGTACACCATATATTTT; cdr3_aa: CASSPWAEAYTIYF
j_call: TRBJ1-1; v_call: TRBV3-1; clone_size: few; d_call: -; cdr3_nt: TGTGCCAGCAGCCAAGGCACGGCCTGGAGCACTGAAGCTTTCTTT; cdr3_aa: CASSQGTAWSTEAFF
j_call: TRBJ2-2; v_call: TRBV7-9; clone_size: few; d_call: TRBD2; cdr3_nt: TGTGCCAGCAGCGAGATAGCGGGACCCTCGGACACCGGGGAGCTGTTTTTT; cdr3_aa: CASSEIAGPSDTGELFF
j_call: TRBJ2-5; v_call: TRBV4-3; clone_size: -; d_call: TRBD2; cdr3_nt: TGCGCCAGCAGCCTCACCGGGGGGGTACAAGAGACCCAGTACTTC; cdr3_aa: CASSLTGGVQETQYF
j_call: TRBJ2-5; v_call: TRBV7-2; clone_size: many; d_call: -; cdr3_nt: TGTGCCAGCAGCTTGGTGAAAGAGGAGACCCAGTACTTC; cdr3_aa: CASSLVKEETQYF
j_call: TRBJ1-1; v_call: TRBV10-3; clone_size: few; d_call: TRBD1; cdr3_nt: TGTGCCATCAGTAAGACAGGGCCAACCACTGAAGCTTTCTTT; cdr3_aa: CAISKTGPTTEAFF
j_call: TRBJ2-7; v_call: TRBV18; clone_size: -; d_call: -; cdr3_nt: TGTGCCAGCTCCCCAACCTTGCCCAGGCCGGGTTTCTACGAGCAGTACTTC; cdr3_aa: CASSPTLPRPGFYEQYF
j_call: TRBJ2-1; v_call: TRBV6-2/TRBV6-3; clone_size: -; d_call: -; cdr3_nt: TGTGCCAGCAGCTCATTAGCGGTGCGCTCCTACAATGAGCAGTTCTTC; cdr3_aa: CASSSLAVRSYNEQFF
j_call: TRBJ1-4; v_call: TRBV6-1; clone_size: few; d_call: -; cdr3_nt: TGTGCCAGCAGTCAGGCCGGGACGGTGGGTGGAAAACTGTTTTTT; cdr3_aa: CASSQAGTVGGKLFF
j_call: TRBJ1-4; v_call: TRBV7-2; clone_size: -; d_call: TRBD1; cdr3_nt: TGTGCCAGCAGCCGGGACAGGGGAAGTGGGGAAAAACTGTTTTTT; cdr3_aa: CASSRDRGSGEKLFF
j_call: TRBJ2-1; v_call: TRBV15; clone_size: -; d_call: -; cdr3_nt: TGTGCCACCAGCAGAGTCCGTAACCAAGGGGATGAGCAGTTCTTC; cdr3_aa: CATSRVRNQGDEQFF
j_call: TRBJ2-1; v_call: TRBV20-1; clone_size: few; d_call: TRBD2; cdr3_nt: TGCAGTGCTGTGCTCCTAGCGGTTGAGCAGTTCTTC; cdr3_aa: CSAVLLAVEQFF
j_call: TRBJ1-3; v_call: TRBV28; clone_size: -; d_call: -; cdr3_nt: TGTGCCAGTGCCACAGGGAGCTCTGGAAACACCATATATTTT; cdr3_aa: CASATGSSGNTIYF
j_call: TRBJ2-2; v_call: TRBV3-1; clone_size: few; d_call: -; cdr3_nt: TGTGCCAGCAGCCAGAGCGGAGGGAACACCGGGGAGCTGTTTTTT; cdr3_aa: CASSQSGGNTGELFF
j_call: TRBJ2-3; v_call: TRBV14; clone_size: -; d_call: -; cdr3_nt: TGTGCCAGCAGCCGCTACCCAGATACGCAGTATTTT; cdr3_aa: CASSRYPDTQYF
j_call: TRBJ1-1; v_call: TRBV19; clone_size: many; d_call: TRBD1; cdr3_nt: TGTGCCAGTAGCCCCCCCATACGTCGGACAGGGAGGAACACTGAAGCTTTCTTT; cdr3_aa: CASSPPIRRTGRNTEAFF
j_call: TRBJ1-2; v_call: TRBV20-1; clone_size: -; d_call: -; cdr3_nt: TGCAGTGCTAGAGATCCCTCTCCTGGGACAATAAACTATGGCTACACCTTC; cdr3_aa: CSARDPSPGTINYGYTF
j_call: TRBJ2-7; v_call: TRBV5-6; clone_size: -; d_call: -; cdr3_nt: TGTGCCAGCAGCCCCCCCCCCGTGGGGGTCTACGAGCAGTACTTC; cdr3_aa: CASSPPPVGVYEQYF
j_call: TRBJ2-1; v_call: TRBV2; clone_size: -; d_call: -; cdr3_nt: TGTGCCAGCAAGGTGGGGTATTGGTCCTACAATGAGCAGTTCTTC; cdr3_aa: CASKVGYWSYNEQFF
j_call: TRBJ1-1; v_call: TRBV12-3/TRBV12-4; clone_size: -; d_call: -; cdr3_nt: TGTGCCAGCAGTTCCCGGTTCTGGGGATGGAACACTGAAGCTTTCTTT; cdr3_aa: CASSSRFWGWNTEAFF
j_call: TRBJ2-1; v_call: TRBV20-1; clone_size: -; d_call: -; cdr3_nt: TGCAGTGCTAGTCGCGGAGGCTCCTACAATGAGCAGTTCTTC; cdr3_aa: CSASRGGSYNEQFF
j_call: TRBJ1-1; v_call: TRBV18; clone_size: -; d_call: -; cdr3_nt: TGTGCCAGCTCACCATCGGGGCCGCAGGGTCTCGACGGGGCTTTCTTT; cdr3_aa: CASSPSGPQGLDGAFF
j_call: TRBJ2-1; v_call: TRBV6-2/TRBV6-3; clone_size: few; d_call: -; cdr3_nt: TGTGCCAGCAGCGCCGAAGCGGCCCGCGGGCATGAGCAGTTCTTC; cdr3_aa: CASSAEAARGHEQFF
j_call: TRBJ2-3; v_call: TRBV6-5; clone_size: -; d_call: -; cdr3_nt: TGTGCCAGCAGTTACCAAGGAGGGCCCCTGGATACGCAGTATTTT; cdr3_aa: CASSYQGGPLDTQYF